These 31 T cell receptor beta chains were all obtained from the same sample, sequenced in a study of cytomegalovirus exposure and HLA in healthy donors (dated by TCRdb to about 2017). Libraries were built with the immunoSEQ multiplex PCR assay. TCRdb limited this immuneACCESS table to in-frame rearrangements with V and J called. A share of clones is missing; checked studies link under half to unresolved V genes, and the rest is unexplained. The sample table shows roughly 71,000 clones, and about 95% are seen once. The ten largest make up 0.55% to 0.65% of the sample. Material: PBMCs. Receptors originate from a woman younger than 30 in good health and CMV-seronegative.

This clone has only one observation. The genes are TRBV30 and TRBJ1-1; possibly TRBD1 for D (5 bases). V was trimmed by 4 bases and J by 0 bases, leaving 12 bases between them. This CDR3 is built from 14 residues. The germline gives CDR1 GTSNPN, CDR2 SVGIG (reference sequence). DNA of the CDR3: TGTGCCTGGAATGAGGGACTGGTGAACACTGAAGCTTTCTTT. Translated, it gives CAWNEGLVNTEAFF.

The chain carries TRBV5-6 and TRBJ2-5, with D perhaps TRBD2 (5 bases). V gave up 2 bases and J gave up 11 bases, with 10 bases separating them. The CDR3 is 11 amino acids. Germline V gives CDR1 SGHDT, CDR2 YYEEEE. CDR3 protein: CASSLRGSQYF. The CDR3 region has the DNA TGTGCCAGCAGCTTACGGGGTAGTCAGTACTTC.

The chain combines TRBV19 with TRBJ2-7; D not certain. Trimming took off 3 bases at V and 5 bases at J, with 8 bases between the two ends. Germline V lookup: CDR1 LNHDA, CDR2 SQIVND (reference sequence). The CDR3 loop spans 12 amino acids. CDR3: CASSMRDNEQYF. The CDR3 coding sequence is TGTGCCAGTAGTATGCGTGACAACGAGCAGTACTTC.

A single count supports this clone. The CDR3 DNA reads TGTGCCAGCAGTCCACGGGACAGCCTCTCTGGGGCCAACGTCCTGACTTTC. Encoded protein: CASSPRDSLSGANVLTF. V and J are TRBV28 and TRBJ2-6; 7 bases align to TRBD1. Germline V gene lookup returns CDR1 MDHEN and CDR2 SYDVKM. After removal of 5 bases from V and 0 bases from J, the junction contained 7 bases not matched to a gene. This CDR3 is 17 amino acids long.

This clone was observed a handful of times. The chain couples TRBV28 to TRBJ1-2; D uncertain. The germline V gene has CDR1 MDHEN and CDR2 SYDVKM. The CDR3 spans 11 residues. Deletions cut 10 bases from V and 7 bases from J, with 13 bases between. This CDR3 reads CATTNGVGYTF. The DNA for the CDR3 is TGTGCCACCACAAACGGGGTTGGCTACACCTTC.

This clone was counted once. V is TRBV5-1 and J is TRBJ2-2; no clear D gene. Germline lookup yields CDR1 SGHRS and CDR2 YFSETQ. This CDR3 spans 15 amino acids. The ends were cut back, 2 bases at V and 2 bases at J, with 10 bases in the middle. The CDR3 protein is CASSLATDNTGELFF. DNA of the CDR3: TGCGCCAGCAGCTTAGCAACAGACAACACCGGGGAGCTGTTTTTT.

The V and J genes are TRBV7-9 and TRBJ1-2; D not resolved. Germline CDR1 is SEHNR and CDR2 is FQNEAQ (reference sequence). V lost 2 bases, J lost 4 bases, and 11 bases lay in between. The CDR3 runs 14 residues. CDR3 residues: CASSLPSYFYGYTF. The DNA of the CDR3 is TGTGCCAGCAGCTTACCGAGTTACTTCTATGGCTACACCTTC.

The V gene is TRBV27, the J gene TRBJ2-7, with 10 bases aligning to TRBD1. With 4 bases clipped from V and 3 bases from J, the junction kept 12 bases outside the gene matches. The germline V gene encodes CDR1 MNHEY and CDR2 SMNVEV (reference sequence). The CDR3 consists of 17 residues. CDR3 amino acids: CASSSGQGFGPLYEQYF. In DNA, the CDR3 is TGTGCCAGCAGTTCGGGACAGGGGTTTGGACCCCTCTACGAGCAGTACTTC.

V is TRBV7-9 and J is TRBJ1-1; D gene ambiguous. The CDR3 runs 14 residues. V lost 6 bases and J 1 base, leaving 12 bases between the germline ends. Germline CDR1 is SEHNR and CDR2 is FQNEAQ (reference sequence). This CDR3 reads CASRGEGPNTEAFF. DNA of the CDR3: TGTGCCAGCAGGGGAGAAGGCCCGAACACTGAAGCTTTCTTT.

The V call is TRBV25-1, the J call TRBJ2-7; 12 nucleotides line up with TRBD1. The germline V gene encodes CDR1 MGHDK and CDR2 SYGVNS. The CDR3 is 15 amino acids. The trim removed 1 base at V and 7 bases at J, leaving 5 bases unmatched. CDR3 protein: CASSELGTGGREQYF. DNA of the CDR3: TGTGCCAGCAGTGAATTGGGGACAGGGGGCCGGGAGCAGTACTTC.

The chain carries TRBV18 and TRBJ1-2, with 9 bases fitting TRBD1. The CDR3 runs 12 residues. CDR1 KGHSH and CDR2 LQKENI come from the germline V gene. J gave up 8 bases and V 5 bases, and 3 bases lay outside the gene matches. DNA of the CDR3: TGTGCCAGCTCAAGACAGGGGGACGGCTACACCTTC. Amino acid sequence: CASSRQGDGYTF.

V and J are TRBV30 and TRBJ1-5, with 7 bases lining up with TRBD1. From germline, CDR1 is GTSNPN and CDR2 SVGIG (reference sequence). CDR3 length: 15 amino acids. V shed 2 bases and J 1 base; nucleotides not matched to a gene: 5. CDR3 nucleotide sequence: TGTGCCTGGAGTCCGACAGGGAGGAGCAATCAGCCCCAGCATTTT. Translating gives CAWSPTGRSNQPQHF.

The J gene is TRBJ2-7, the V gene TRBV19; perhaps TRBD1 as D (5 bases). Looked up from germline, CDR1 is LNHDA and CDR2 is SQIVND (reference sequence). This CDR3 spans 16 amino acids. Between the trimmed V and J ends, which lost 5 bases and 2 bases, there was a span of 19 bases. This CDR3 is CASSVTDLDRPYEQYF. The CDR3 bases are TGTGCCAGTAGTGTCACAGACCTAGACAGACCCTACGAGCAGTACTTC.

CDR3 bases: TGTGCCAGCAGTGGAGGGGGTGAAGCTTTCTTT. It codes for CASSGGGEAFF. The J gene is TRBJ1-1, the V gene TRBV25-1; maybe TRBD1 (6 bases). Germline CDR1 and CDR2: MGHDK and SYGVNS. The length of the CDR3 is 11 residues. Trimming removed 4 bases at V and 7 bases at J, with 7 bases between.

The CDR3: CASSLVEGAGSPLHF. CDR3 DNA sequence: TGTGCCAGCAGCTTAGTGGAGGGGGCAGGATCACCCCTCCACTTT. The V gene is TRBV7-6, the J gene TRBJ1-6; TRBD1 matches at 7 bases. J gave up 10 bases and V 1 base, and 7 bases lay outside the gene matches. The CDR3 extends over 15 amino acids. CDR1 and CDR2 (germline): SGHVS, FNYEAQ.

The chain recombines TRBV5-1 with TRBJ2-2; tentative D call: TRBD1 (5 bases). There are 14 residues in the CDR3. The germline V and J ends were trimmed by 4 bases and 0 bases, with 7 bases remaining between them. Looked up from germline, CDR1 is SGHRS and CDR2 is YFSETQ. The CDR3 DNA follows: TGCGCCAGCAGCGTGACAGCGAACACCGGGGAGCTGTTTTTT. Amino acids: CASSVTANTGELFF.

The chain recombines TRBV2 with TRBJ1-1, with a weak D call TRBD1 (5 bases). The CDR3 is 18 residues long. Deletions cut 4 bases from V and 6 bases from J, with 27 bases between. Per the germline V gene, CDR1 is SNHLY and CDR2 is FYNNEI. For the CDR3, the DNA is TGTGCCAGCAGTGGAGGTAGGGTCCTACGCGGGGGGAAATCTGAAGCTTTCTTT. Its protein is CASSGGRVLRGGKSEAFF.

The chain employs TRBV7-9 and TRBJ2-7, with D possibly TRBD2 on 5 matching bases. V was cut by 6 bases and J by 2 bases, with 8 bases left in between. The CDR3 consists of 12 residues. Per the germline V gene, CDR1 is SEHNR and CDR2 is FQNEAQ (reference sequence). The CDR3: CASRSGTYEQYF. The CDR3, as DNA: TGTGCCAGCAGGAGCGGAACCTACGAGCAGTACTTC.

The CDR3: CASSHRTGGLTEAFF. CDR3 in DNA: TGCGCCAGCAGCCACCGGACAGGGGGCTTGACTGAAGCTTTCTTT. The genes are TRBV4-3 and TRBJ1-1, with 11 bases that match TRBD1. CDR3 size: 15 residues. The trim removed 3 bases at V and 5 bases at J, leaving 5 bases unmatched. CDR1 LGHNA and CDR2 YSLEER come from the germline V gene.

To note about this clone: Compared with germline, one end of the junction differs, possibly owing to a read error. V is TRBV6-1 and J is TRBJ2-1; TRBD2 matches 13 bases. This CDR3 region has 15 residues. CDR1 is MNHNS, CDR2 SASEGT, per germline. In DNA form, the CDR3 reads TGTGCCAGCAGAGAAGGACTAGCGGGGGTCAATGAGCAGTTCTTC. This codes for CASREGLAGVNEQFF.

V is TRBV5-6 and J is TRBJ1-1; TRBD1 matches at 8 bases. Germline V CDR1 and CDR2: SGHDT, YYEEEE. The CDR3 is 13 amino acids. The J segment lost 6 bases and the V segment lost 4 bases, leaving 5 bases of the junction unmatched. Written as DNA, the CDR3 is TGTGCCAGCAGCGCAGGGGGCTGGGCTGAAGCTTTCTTT. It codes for CASSAGGWAEAFF.

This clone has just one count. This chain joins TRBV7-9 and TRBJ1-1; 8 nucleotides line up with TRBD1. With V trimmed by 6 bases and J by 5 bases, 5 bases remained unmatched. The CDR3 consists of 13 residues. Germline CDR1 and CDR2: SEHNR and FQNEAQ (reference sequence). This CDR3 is CASRITGGTEAFF. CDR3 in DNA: TGTGCCAGCAGAATAACAGGGGGAACTGAAGCTTTCTTT.

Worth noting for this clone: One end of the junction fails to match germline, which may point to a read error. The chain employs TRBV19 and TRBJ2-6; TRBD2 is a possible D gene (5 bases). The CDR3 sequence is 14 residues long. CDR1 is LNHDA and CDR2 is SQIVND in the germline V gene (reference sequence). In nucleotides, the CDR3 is TGCCCGGGGATCTCACCCTCTGGGGCCAACGTCCTGACTTTC. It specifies CPGISPSGANVLTF.

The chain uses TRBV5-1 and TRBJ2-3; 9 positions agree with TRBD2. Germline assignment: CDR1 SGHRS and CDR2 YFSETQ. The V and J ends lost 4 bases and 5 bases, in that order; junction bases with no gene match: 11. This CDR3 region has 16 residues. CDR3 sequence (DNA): TGCGCCAGCAGCGCCCGGGTAGTAGCGGGGGTAGATACGCAGTATTTT. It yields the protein CASSARVVAGVDTQYF.

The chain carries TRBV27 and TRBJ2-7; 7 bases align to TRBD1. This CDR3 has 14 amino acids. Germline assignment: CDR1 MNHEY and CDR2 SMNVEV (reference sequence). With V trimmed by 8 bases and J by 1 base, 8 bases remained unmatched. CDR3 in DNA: TGTGCCAGCGGTGGACAGGATTCTTCCTACGAGCAGTACTTC. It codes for CASGGQDSSYEQYF.

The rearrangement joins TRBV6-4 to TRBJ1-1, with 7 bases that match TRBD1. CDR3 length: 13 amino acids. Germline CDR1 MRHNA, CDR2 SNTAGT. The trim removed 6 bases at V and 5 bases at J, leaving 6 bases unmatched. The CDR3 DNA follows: TGTGCCAGCAGCCACAGGGGAGGAACTGAAGCTTTCTTT. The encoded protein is CASSHRGGTEAFF.

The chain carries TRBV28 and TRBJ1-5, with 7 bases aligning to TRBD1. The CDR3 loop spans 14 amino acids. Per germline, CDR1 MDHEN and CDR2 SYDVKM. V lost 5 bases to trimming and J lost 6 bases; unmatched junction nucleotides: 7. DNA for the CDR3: TGTGCCAGCAGTGAATACAGGGGTGGTCAGCCCCAGCATTTT. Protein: CASSEYRGGQPQHF.

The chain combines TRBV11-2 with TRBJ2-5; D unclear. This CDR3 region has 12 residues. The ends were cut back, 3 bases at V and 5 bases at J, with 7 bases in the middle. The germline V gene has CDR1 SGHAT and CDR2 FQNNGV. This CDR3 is CASSFPRETQYF. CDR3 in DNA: TGTGCCAGCAGCTTTCCCAGGGAGACCCAGTACTTC. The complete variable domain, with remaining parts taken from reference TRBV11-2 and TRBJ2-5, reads EAGVAQSPRYKIIEKRQSVAFWCNPISGHATLYWYQQILGQGPKLLIQFQNNGVVDDSQLPKDRFSAERLKGVDSTLKIQPAKLEDSAVYLCASSFPRETQYFGPGTRLLVL.

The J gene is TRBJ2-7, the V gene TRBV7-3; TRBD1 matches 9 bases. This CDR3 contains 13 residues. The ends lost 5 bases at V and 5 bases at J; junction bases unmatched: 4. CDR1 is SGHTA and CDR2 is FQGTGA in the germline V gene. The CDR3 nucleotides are TGTGCCAGCAGCCGGGACAGGGACAACGAGCAGTACTTC. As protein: CASSRDRDNEQYF.

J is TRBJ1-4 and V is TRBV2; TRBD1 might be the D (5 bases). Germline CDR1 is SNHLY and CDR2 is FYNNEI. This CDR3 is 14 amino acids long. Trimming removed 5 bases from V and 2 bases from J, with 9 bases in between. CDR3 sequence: CASSLQVTNEKLFF. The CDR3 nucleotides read TGTGCCAGCAGTCTACAGGTTACTAATGAAAAACTGTTTTTT.

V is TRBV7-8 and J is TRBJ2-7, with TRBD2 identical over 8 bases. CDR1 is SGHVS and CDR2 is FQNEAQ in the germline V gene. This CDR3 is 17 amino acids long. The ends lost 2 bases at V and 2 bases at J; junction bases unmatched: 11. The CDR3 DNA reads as TGTGCCAGCAGCTTAAGGCGGCGGGGGGCGGTTCCCTACGAGCAGTACTTC. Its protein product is CASSLRRRGAVPYEQYF.